This is a list of T cell receptor beta chains from one sample in a study of shared clonotypes between healthy human individuals. Method: immunoSEQ multiplex PCR; TCRdb's copy keeps in-frame clones and lacks some. The repertoire consists of roughly 2,500,000 clones, with 93% occurring once and the leading ten covering approximately 0.37%. The source material was naive CD4+ T cells from PBMCs. These receptors were taken from a man aged 18 to 29 in good health. Some clones in this sample may be carry-over from other donors' samples. Both conserved end residues are part of each CDR3. D genes are given only for firm matches. Clone size is shown for a subset of rows, as once, few, many or a class of expanded clone.

>TRBV15|TRBJ1-2|NA|NA
CATSRGAGDGYTF
TGTGCCACCAGCCGAGGAGCAGGGGATGGCTACACCTTC
>TRBV7-8|TRBJ2-1|TRBD2|NA
CASTAKREQYNEQFF
TGTGCCAGCACCGCTAAGCGGGAGCAATACAATGAGCAGTTCTTC
>TRBV7-9|TRBJ2-1|NA|once
CASSRDGNEQFF
TGTGCCAGCAGCCGGGACGGTAATGAGCAGTTCTTC
>TRBV19|TRBJ2-2|TRBD2|NA
CASSIGLAGDGELFF
TGTGCCAGTAGTATAGGGCTAGCGGGAGATGGGGAGCTGTTTTTT
>TRBV19|TRBJ1-5|TRBD1|NA
CASSRAGTGAYQPQHF
TGTGCCAGTAGCCGAGCGGGGACAGGGGCCTATCAGCCCCAGCATTTT
>TRBV9|TRBJ2-1|NA|NA
CASSVAGGVGQNEQFF
TGTGCCAGCAGCGTAGCTGGGGGAGTTGGGCAGAATGAGCAGTTCTTC
>TRBV2|TRBJ2-2|NA|NA
CASSEGGGELFF
TGTGCCAGCAGTGAAGGTGGCGGGGAGCTGTTTTTT
>TRBV2|TRBJ1-6|NA|NA
CASSDIGQNNSPLHF
TGTGCCAGCAGTGATATTGGCCAAAATAATTCACCCCTCCACTTT
>TRBV5-6|TRBJ2-5|NA|NA
CASSLPGETQYF
TGTGCCAGCAGCTTGCCCGGCGAGACCCAGTACTTC
>TRBV5-1|TRBJ2-7|TRBD1|NA
CASSLGRRGFSEQYF
TGCGCCAGCAGCTTGGGTCGCAGGGGGTTTTCCGAGCAGTACTTC
>TRBV29-1|TRBJ1-1|NA|few
CSVTTGIAEAFF
TGCAGCGTAACGACGGGGATCGCTGAAGCTTTCTTT
>TRBV25-1|TRBJ2-1|NA|NA
CASSDTSQSYNEQFF
TGTGCCAGCAGTGATACCAGCCAATCCTACAATGAGCAGTTCTTC
>TRBV9|TRBJ2-6|TRBD1|NA
CASSGGTGGVGANVLTF
TGTGCCAGCAGCGGCGGGACAGGGGGCGTTGGGGCCAACGTCCTGACTTTC
>TRBV29-1|TRBJ2-7|NA|NA
CSVYPHGETYEQYF
TGCAGCGTTTACCCCCACGGGGAGACCTACGAGCAGTACTTC
>TRBV27|TRBJ2-7|TRBD1|NA
CASSPLGQGAGEQYF
TGTGCCAGCAGTCCCCTGGGACAGGGGGCCGGGGAGCAGTACTTC
>TRBV15|TRBJ2-3|NA|NA
CATSTSPGGTDTQYF
TGTGCCACCAGCACATCCCCCGGGGGAACAGATACGCAGTATTTT
>TRBV2|TRBJ2-1|TRBD1|NA
CASSEGTGDSSYNEQFF
TGTGCCAGCAGTGAAGGGACAGGGGATTCCTCCTACAATGAGCAGTTCTTC
>TRBV5-1|TRBJ2-5|TRBD1|once
CASSLGGGAMETQYF
TGCGCCAGCAGCTTGGGAGGGGGCGCCATGGAGACCCAGTACTTC
>TRBV11-2|TRBJ2-1|TRBD2|once
CASSLVPLAGGPLRVF
TGTGCCAGCAGCTTAGTCCCCCTAGCGGGAGGGCCATTGAGGGTCTTC
>TRBV5-6|TRBJ2-6|NA|NA
CASSLFWGAGANVLTF
TGTGCCAGCAGCTTGTTCTGGGGCGCTGGGGCCAACGTCCTGACTTTC
>TRBV4-1|TRBJ2-7|NA|NA
CASSRTGGQTVYEQYF
TGCGCCAGCAGCCGCACGGGAGGACAGACAGTCTACGAGCAGTACTTC
>TRBV5-1|TRBJ2-5|NA|NA
CASSFGQLEETQYF
TGCGCCAGCAGCTTCGGACAGTTGGAAGAGACCCAGTACTTC
>TRBV6-1|TRBJ1-4|NA|NA
CASSERPGGAGNEKLFF
TGTGCCAGCAGTGAAAGGCCCGGGGGGGCAGGTAATGAAAAACTGTTTTTT
>TRBV7-2|TRBJ2-2|NA|NA
CASSLEAGTANTGELFF
TGTGCCAGCAGCTTAGAGGCAGGGACGGCGAACACCGGGGAGCTGTTTTTT
>TRBV4-1|TRBJ2-5|NA|NA
CASGAASRETQYF
TGCGCCAGCGGCGCAGCGTCCCGAGAGACCCAGTACTTC
>TRBV7-8|TRBJ1-1|NA|NA
CASSLISDTEAFF
TGTGCCAGCAGCTTAATCTCAGACACTGAAGCTTTCTTT
>TRBV30|TRBJ2-2|NA|NA
CAWRAGELFF
TGTGCCTGGAGAGCCGGGGAGCTGTTTTTT
>TRBV7-9|TRBJ1-5|TRBD1|NA
CASSLDRGRQPQHF
TGTGCCAGCAGCTTGGACAGGGGGCGGCAGCCCCAGCATTTT
>TRBV18|TRBJ2-7|NA|NA
CASSPTAGYEQYF
TGTGCCAGCTCCCCTACGGCGGGCTACGAGCAGTACTTC
>TRBV29-1|TRBJ2-5|NA|NA
CSVPKGGLETQYF
TGCAGCGTTCCAAAGGGGGGGCTTGAGACCCAGTACTTC
>TRBV29-1|TRBJ2-1|TRBD2|NA
CSVGRGGLAGENYNEQFF
TGCAGCGTAGGAAGGGGGGGACTAGCGGGAGAAAACTACAATGAGCAGTTCTTC
>TRBV7-2|TRBJ2-5|TRBD2|NA
CASSQGLAGGRSGETQYF
TGTGCCAGCAGCCAGGGGTTAGCGGGAGGGCGGAGTGGGGAGACCCAGTACTTC
>TRBV15|TRBJ2-7|NA|NA
CATSRVPGPYEQYF
TGTGCCACCAGCAGAGTCCCAGGGCCCTACGAGCAGTACTTC
>TRBV5-1|TRBJ2-1|TRBD1|NA
CASSLGQGHNEQFF
TGCGCCAGCAGCTTGGGACAGGGACACAATGAGCAGTTCTTC
>TRBV27|TRBJ1-2|TRBD1|NA
CASSPGQGYGYTF
TGTGCCAGCAGCCCAGGACAGGGTTATGGCTACACCTTC
>TRBV5-1|TRBJ1-2|NA|NA
CASSLTTANYGYTF
TGCGCCAGCAGCTTGACAACAGCTAACTATGGCTACACCTTC
>TRBV28|TRBJ2-6|NA|NA
CASSWAGANVLTF
TGTGCCAGCAGCTGGGCGGGGGCCAACGTCCTGACTTTC
>TRBV5-1|TRBJ2-7|TRBD2|NA
CASSLLAGNSYEQYF
TGCGCCAGCAGCCTACTAGCGGGTAACTCCTACGAGCAGTACTTC
>TRBV28|TRBJ1-3|TRBD1|once
CASSPQDRIFGNTIYF
TGTGCCAGCAGTCCCCAGGACAGGATTTTCGGAAACACCATATATTTT
>TRBV19|TRBJ2-7|NA|NA
CASSDISYEQYF
TGTGCCAGCAGCGACATTTCCTACGAGCAGTACTTC